In its sample, the clone carrying this T cell receptor beta chain was seen many times. Its antigen remains unidentified. This entry comes from a study of T-cell reconstitution after alpha-beta-depleted transplantation in children. Points from the study as a whole: Some patients' high day-60 TCRbeta diversity was traced to surviving recipient T cells and thymic progenitors. By one year post-transplant, T-cell counts and diversity largely arose from T cells that were newly produced. Approximately two months post-transplant, alpha-beta T cells reportedly originated from several hundred expanded graft clones.

Germline values: CDR1 SGHRS, CDR2 YFSETQ. There are 18 residues in the CDR3. Trimming stripped 4 bases from V and 6 bases from J, with 28 bases between. Unique molecular identifiers tagged the TCRbeta library. TCRdb passed the PCR reads through MiXCR, listing each CDR3 protein once. The sample lists over 100,000 distinct CDR3 sequences; approximately 8% were seen once. The TCR originated in a boy aged 2-15 years with acute lymphoblastic leukemia, due to receive a stem cell transplant. The sequences come from PBMCs, collected before TCRalphabeta/CD19-depleted stem cell transplant. The V gene is TRBV5-1, the J gene TRBJ1-1, with a possible D match to TRBD1 (5 bases). The DNA for the CDR3 is TGCGCCAGCAGCATTGACGGAGGATTCGCCCCTCGGGGCGCTGAAGCTTTCTTT. This translates into CASSIDGGFAPRGAEAFF.